A single sample is the source of the 23 T cell receptor beta chains below, sequenced in a study of Ad26.COV2.S vaccination and SARS-CoV-2 variants. Sequencing was performed with immunoSEQ multiplex PCR; in TCRdb, only in-frame clones are kept and a portion is missing. Of about 350,000 clones in the sample, approximately 90% are singletons; the top ten hold roughly 4.8%. The treatment: roughly 19 received Ad26.COV2.S at low or high dose, single or two shots; several received placebo; per-sample allocation not given. Each sample was drawn 63 days after the first injection (of vaccine or placebo). Sequenced material: peripheral blood, taken in a trial of Ad26.COV2.S vaccine versus placebo. All receptors derive from a person between 18 and 59 years old who received the Ad26.COV2.S COVID-19 vaccine or a placebo.

The V and J genes are TRBV3-1 (or the pseudogene TRBV3-2) and TRBJ2-1; unclear D gene. CDR3 length: 13 amino acids. The V and J ends lost 0 bases and 9 bases respectively, with 9 bases between them. Per the germline V gene, CDR1 is LGHDT and CDR2 is YNNKEL (reference sequence). The CDR3 DNA follows: TGTGCCAGCAGCCAAGACTGGACGGGTGAGCAGTTCTTC. This codes for CASSQDWTGEQFF.

This clone was seen once. J is TRBJ1-1 and V is TRBV7-9, with D possibly matching TRBD1 (6 bases). CDR3 length: 14 amino acids. V lost 5 bases to trimming and J lost 8 bases, with 18 bases between them. Germline V lookup: CDR1 SEHNR, CDR2 FQNEAQ (reference sequence). The CDR3 sequence is CASSVTGSAREAFF. CDR3 nucleotides: TGTGCCAGCAGCGTGACAGGTTCCGCGAGGGAAGCTTTCTTT.

V usage is TRBV27 and J usage is TRBJ2-1; D is tentatively TRBD1 or TRBD2 (5 bases each). Germline V lookup: CDR1 MNHEY, CDR2 SMNVEV (reference sequence). V lost 5 bases and J lost 7, with 18 bases in between. There are 15 residues in the CDR3. The CDR3 spells CASSNRDPGGNEQFF. The CDR3 DNA sequence: TGTGCCAGCAGTAACCGGGACCCGGGCGGGAATGAGCAGTTCTTC.

This chain links TRBV27 with TRBJ2-7; D not resolved. The CDR3 is 13 residues long. Trimming pared 5 bases from V and 5 bases from J, leaving 13 bases between. Per germline, CDR1 MNHEY and CDR2 SMNVEV (reference sequence). CDR3 nucleotides: TGTGCCAGCAGTAGGGCGTTCGCAAACGAGCAGTACTTC. This codes for CASSRAFANEQYF.

The V call is TRBV2, the J call TRBJ2-5, with 12 bases aligning to TRBD2. The trim removed 4 bases at V and 3 bases at J, leaving 3 bases unmatched. The germline CDR1 and CDR2 sequences are SNHLY and FYNNEI. CDR3 length: 15 residues. CDR3 amino acids: CASSVLAGGKETQYF. The CDR3 region has the DNA TGTGCCAGCAGTGTTCTAGCGGGGGGGAAAGAGACCCAGTACTTC.

Note on this clone: Distinct nucleotide sequences in the sample also encode this CDR3. The rearrangement uses TRBV27 and TRBJ1-5; D uncertain. Trimming pared 2 bases from V and 5 bases from J, leaving 7 bases between. Germline CDR1 MNHEY, CDR2 SMNVEV (reference sequence). The CDR3 is made up of 13 amino acids. CDR3 amino acids: CASSLGRDQPQHF. CDR3 nucleotide sequence: TGTGCCAGCAGTTTAGGAAGGGATCAGCCCCAGCATTTT.

V and J are TRBV4-3 and TRBJ2-6; D is unresolved. This CDR3 has 15 residues. V was clipped by 3 bases and J by 2 bases, with 8 bases between them. Germline V gives CDR1 LGHNA, CDR2 YSLEER. CDR3 sequence: CASSQEWTGANVLTF. In DNA, the CDR3 is TGCGCCAGCAGCCAGGAATGGACTGGGGCCAACGTCCTGACTTTC.

V gene TRBV4-1 combines with J gene TRBJ2-1, with 8 bases lining up with TRBD2. Unmatched junction bases numbered 7, after V lost 1 base and J lost 8 bases. The germline V gene has CDR1 MGHRA and CDR2 YSYEKL. CDR3 size: 15 residues. CDR3 region: CASSQGEREFDEQFF. The DNA of the CDR3 is TGCGCCAGCAGCCAAGGTGAGCGGGAGTTCGATGAGCAGTTCTTC.

The chain joins TRBV5-1 to TRBJ1-5, with 7 bases identical to TRBD1. This CDR3 has 14 residues. J lost 5 bases, V lost 4 bases, and 6 bases had no gene match. Germline CDR1 reads SGHRS; CDR2 reads YFSETQ. CDR3 in amino acids: CASSPDREDQPQHF. CDR3 sequence (DNA): TGCGCCAGCAGCCCCGACAGGGAGGATCAGCCCCAGCATTTT.

The genes are TRBV3-1 (or the pseudogene TRBV3-2) and TRBJ1-1; no firm D call. CDR3 length: 13 amino acids. In germline, CDR1 is LGHDT, CDR2 YNNKEL (reference sequence). V lost 3 bases to trimming and J lost 5 bases, with 10 bases between them. CDR3 DNA sequence: TGTGCCAGCAGCCAGGGCGGGTGGACTGAAGCTTTCTTT. Its translation: CASSQGGWTEAFF.

The chain has TRBV15 and TRBJ1-3, with D hard to call. Germline values: CDR1 LNHNV, CDR2 YYDKDF (reference sequence). Trimming took 5 bases from V and 3 from J, leaving 11 bases between them. CDR3 size: 14 residues. CDR3 sequence reads: CATSYLTGGNTIYF. The DNA for the CDR3 is TGTGCCACCAGCTACCTTACGGGTGGAAACACCATATATTTT.

The chain links TRBV28 to TRBJ2-5; 7 bases align to TRBD2. CDR3 length equals 13 residues. V lost 5 bases and J lost 4; bases outside the gene matches: 4. Germline lookup yields CDR1 MDHEN and CDR2 SYDVKM. CDR3: CASSILAGETQYF. In nucleotides, the CDR3 is TGTGCCAGCAGTATCTTAGCGGGAGAGACCCAGTACTTC.

The chain recombines TRBV9 with TRBJ1-3; D gene uncertain. The CDR3 spans 14 residues. V was clipped by 4 bases and J by 4 bases, with 12 bases between them. CDR1 SGDLS and CDR2 YYNGEE come from the germline V gene. CDR3 DNA sequence: TGTGCCAGCAGCCACGGGATGCGAGGAAACACCATATATTTT. Protein product: CASSHGMRGNTIYF.

V is TRBV9 and J is TRBJ1-1, with 8 bases fitting TRBD1. Germline V gives CDR1 SGDLS, CDR2 YYNGEE. Germline trimming cut 7 bases from V and 5 bases from J; bases unmatched to any gene: 4. The CDR3 runs 12 residues. The CDR3 here is CASGTGGTEAFF. The CDR3 coding sequence is TGTGCCAGCGGAACAGGGGGAACTGAAGCTTTCTTT.

The chain recombines TRBV11-3 with TRBJ2-1; D call uncertain. Germline V gene data show CDR1 as SGHNT and CDR2 as YENEEA. The CDR3 length is 13 residues. With 3 bases removed from V and 4 bases from J, the gap between germline ends came to 7 bases. The CDR3: CASSFSTYNEQFF. CDR3 DNA sequence: TGTGCCAGCAGCTTTAGCACTTACAATGAGCAGTTCTTC.

V and J are TRBV13 and TRBJ1-5; maybe TRBD1 (5 bases). Germline V gene lookup returns CDR1 PRHDT and CDR2 FYEKMQ (reference sequence). Trimming left V 0 bases short and J 6 bases short, with 12 bases between. The CDR3 is 15 amino acids. The CDR3 DNA reads as TGTGCCAGCAGCTTAGGCCGGTCAGGGATTCAGCCCCAGCATTTT. Translating gives CASSLGRSGIQPQHF.

The rearrangement links TRBV27 to TRBJ1-1; tentatively, D is TRBD1 (6 bases). Per the germline V gene, CDR1 is MNHEY and CDR2 is SMNVEV (reference sequence). The length of the CDR3 is 15 residues. The V gene lost 8 bases and the J gene lost 5 bases, with 21 bases spanning the gap. CDR3 sequence reads: CASHRMGALGTEAFF. CDR3 nucleotide sequence: TGTGCCAGCCATAGGATGGGGGCATTGGGGACTGAAGCTTTCTTT.

This clone was observed once. The CDR3 spells CASSDLPDEQYF. CDR3 DNA: TGTGCCAGCAGTGACCTGCCGGACGAGCAGTACTTC. The rearrangement uses TRBV2 and TRBJ2-7, with D uncertain. Germline CDR1 and CDR2: SNHLY and FYNNEI. The germline V and J ends were trimmed by 3 bases and 5 bases, with 8 bases remaining between them. The CDR3 length is 12 residues.

The rearrangement links TRBV24-1 to TRBJ2-1, with TRBD2 identical over 7 bases. Germline CDR1 KGHDR, CDR2 SFDVKD. This CDR3 region has 16 residues. With 2 bases clipped from V and 8 bases from J, the junction kept 11 bases outside the gene matches. CDR3 in amino acids: CATSDSRVGGSDEQFF. For the CDR3, the DNA is TGTGCCACCAGTGATTCGCGGGTGGGCGGGAGCGATGAGCAGTTCTTC.

The V call is TRBV5-1, the J call TRBJ2-3, with 10 bases lining up with TRBD2. CDR3 length: 16 residues. Germline assignment: CDR1 SGHRS and CDR2 YFSETQ. Trimming cost V 2 bases and J 4 bases; bases outside gene matches: 7. In nucleotides, the CDR3 is TGCGCCAGCAGCTTCGCTAGCGGGAGATTGCCAGATACGCAGTATTTT. It specifies CASSFASGRLPDTQYF. Combining the CDR3 with reference TRBV5-1 and TRBJ2-3 gives the whole variable domain KAGVTQTPRYLIKTRGQQVTLSCSPISGHRSVSWYQQTPGQGLQFLFEYFSETQRNKGNFPGRFSGRQFSNSRSEMNVSTLELGDSALYLCASSFASGRLPDTQYFGPGTRLTVL.

V usage is TRBV19 and J usage is TRBJ1-5, with D perhaps matching TRBD1 (6 bases). Trimming removed 5 bases from V and 7 bases from J, with 15 bases in between. CDR1 and CDR2 (germline): LNHDA, SQIVND (reference sequence). The CDR3 spans 14 residues. This CDR3 reads CASSPTGSGQPQHF. The CDR3 DNA reads TGTGCCAGTAGTCCTACAGGGTCGGGACAGCCCCAGCATTTT.

With respect to this clone: The identical CDR3 is also encoded by other nucleotide sequences in the sample. V and J are TRBV6-1 and TRBJ1-6; 7 nucleotides line up with TRBD1. The junction had 6 bases not matched to a gene; V was cut back by 0 bases and J by 7 bases. The V gene's germline CDR1 is MNHNS and CDR2 SASEGT. This CDR3 is built from 16 residues. CDR3 in DNA: TGTGCCAGCAGTGAAGCAGGAGGGACAGAAAATTCACCCCTCCACTTT. It is translated as CASSEAGGTENSPLHF.

The chain links TRBV2 to TRBJ2-5, with D possibly matching TRBD1 (6 bases). Germline V lookup: CDR1 SNHLY, CDR2 FYNNEI. Trimming removed 0 bases at V and 5 bases at J, with 13 bases between. The CDR3 is 15 residues long. The CDR3 region has the DNA TGTGCCAGCAGTGAAGCGCTTGGGCAGGGGGAGACCCAGTACTTC. The encoded protein is CASSEALGQGETQYF.